Given below is one T cell receptor beta chain in context. The antigen remains unidentified. The record originates from a study of T cells after yellow fever vaccination. As for the study in general: Some fractions had low cell numbers, and these were prepared with SMART-Seq v4 Ultra Low Input. Findings and caveats of the study: A weaker secondary response peaked on day 5, the primary on day 15. Abundant contaminating clonotypes from the bulk population could appear in FACS-sorted repertoires.

Germline CDR1 is MNHNS and CDR2 is SASEGT. The length of the CDR3 is 16 residues. V dropped 6 bases and J dropped 4 bases, with 21 bases sitting between them. The study made its TCR cDNA through 5'RACE template switching. That step introduced a universal primer site along with UMIs. TCRdb independently ran MiXCR on the 5' RACE reads; one entry per CDR3 protein. Of around 310,000 distinct CDR3 sequences in the sample, 8% to 10% were seen once. The material was PBMCs, obtained on the day of the first yellow fever vaccination. The gene calls are TRBV6-1 and TRBJ1-2; D is ambiguous. The sequence derives from a man younger than 35 who received the YFV17D yellow fever vaccine. CDR3 amino acids: CASSDGWSGYFYGYTF. The CDR3, as DNA: TGTGCCAGCAGCGACGGTTGGAGTGGCTATTTCTATGGCTACACCTTC.